Shown below are 22 T cell receptor beta chains from a single sample sequenced in a study of T-cell memory formation after mild COVID-19. TCRdb fed the 5' RACE reads into MiXCR, producing one record per CDR3 protein. The sample lists roughly 620,000 distinct CDR3 sequences, about 20% seen once, with about 11% in the top ten. The sample taken for sequencing was PBMCs or a T cell subset sorted from them (not recorded which). The receptors here all came from an adult woman who had mild COVID-19 (a few samples of this study predate the infection). Cell type and time point are not known.

V usage is TRBV7-8 and J usage is TRBJ2-5; 8 nucleotides align to TRBD1. J gave up 6 bases and V 4 bases, and 7 bases lay outside the gene matches. This CDR3 has 14 residues. Looked up from germline, CDR1 is SGHVS and CDR2 is FQNEAQ. As DNA, the CDR3 is TGTGCCAGCAGCTGGAACAGGGGGATGAAGACCCAGTACTTC. Translation: CASSWNRGMKTQYF.

This clonotype was observed a handful of times. V and J are TRBV6-1 and TRBJ2-7; either TRBD1 or TRBD2 may fit D (5 bases each). The ends were cut back, 2 bases at V and 2 bases at J, with 22 bases in the middle. The germline gives CDR1 MNHNS, CDR2 SASEGT. The CDR3 has 18 residues. The chain's CDR3 is CASSENSHSRGDPYEQYF. The CDR3 DNA reads TGTGCCAGCAGTGAAAACTCTCACTCAAGAGGGGATCCCTACGAGCAGTACTTC.

This chain uses TRBV30 with TRBJ1-1, with a weak D call TRBD1 (5 bases). CDR1 and CDR2 (germline): GTSNPN, SVGIG (reference sequence). The CDR3 sequence is 13 residues long. Trimming pared 8 bases from V and 3 bases from J, leaving 16 bases between. The CDR3 reads CAHRTPRDTEAFF. The CDR3 DNA is TGTGCCCATCGAACACCCAGGGACACTGAAGCTTTCTTT.

This clonotype occurred once. The CDR3 protein is CASSEQGAGGNQPQHF. The CDR3 coding sequence is TGTGCCAGCAGCGAACAGGGGGCTGGGGGCAATCAGCCCCAGCATTTT. The chain uses TRBV6-5 and TRBJ1-5; TRBD1 matches 9 bases. In germline, CDR1 is MNHEY, CDR2 SVGAGI. The ends lost 6 bases at V and 2 bases at J; junction bases unmatched: 8. The CDR3 consists of 16 residues.

This clonotype has only a few counts. The chain carries TRBV11-2 and TRBJ1-1; no definite D call. Trimming shortened V by 1 base and J by 11 bases, and 11 bases separated the two germline ends. The germline V gene has CDR1 SGHAT and CDR2 FQNNGV. This CDR3 comprises 12 residues. In nucleotides, the CDR3 is TGTGCCAGCAGCTTAGTCGGAGAGCGCGCTTTCTTT. Encoded protein: CASSLVGERAFF. Full variable domain (remainder filled in from reference TRBV11-2 and TRBJ1-1): EAGVAQSPRYKIIEKRQSVAFWCNPISGHATLYWYQQILGQGPKLLIQFQNNGVVDDSQLPKDRFSAERLKGVDSTLKIQPAKLEDSAVYLCASSLVGERAFFGQGTRLTVV.

This clonotype was found many times. The rearrangement uses TRBV5-1 and TRBJ2-3; 7 bases map to TRBD2. J gave up 2 bases and V 5 bases, and 5 bases lay outside the gene matches. The CDR3 totals 14 residues. Germline loops: CDR1 SGHRS, CDR2 YFSETQ. The CDR3 spells CASRPGGTTDTQYF. In DNA, the CDR3 is TGCGCCAGCAGGCCGGGGGGAACCACAGATACGCAGTATTTT.

The chain combines TRBV5-5 with TRBJ2-7; D perhaps matches TRBD1 (5 bases). The CDR3 length is 14 residues. Germline CDR1 SGHKS, CDR2 YYEKEE (reference sequence). V was shortened by 0 bases and J by 2 bases, with 9 bases between the two germline ends. CDR3 amino acids: CASSLVDSPYEQYF. CDR3 sequence (DNA): TGTGCCAGCAGCTTGGTTGACAGTCCCTACGAGCAGTACTTC.

This clonotype was detected many times. This sequence joins TRBV11-3 and TRBJ2-1; the match to TRBD2 covers 7 bases. Unmatched junction bases numbered 8, after V lost 4 bases and J lost 8 bases. Germline CDR1 and CDR2: SGHNT and YENEEA. The CDR3 has 14 residues. The CDR3 nucleotides are TGTGCCAGCAGCTATTTCAGCGGGATGGATGAGCAGTTCTTC. Translating it yields CASSYFSGMDEQFF. Looking up the rest from reference TRBV11-3 and TRBJ2-1 gives the full variable domain: EAGVVQSPRYKIIEKKQPVAFWCNPISGHNTLYWYLQNLGQGPELLIRYENEEAVDDSQLPKDRFSAERLKGVDSTLKIQPAELGDSAVYLCASSYFSGMDEQFFGPGTRLTVL.

The chain employs TRBV3-1 and TRBJ2-1, with a weak D call TRBD2 (5 bases). Trimming took 4 bases from V and 5 from J, leaving 15 bases between them. CDR1 and CDR2 from the germline V gene are LGHDT and YNNKEL (reference sequence). This CDR3 region has 15 residues. CDR3 region: CASSRGLLRHNEQFF. The CDR3 DNA reads TGTGCCAGCAGCCGAGGACTCCTCAGGCACAATGAGCAGTTCTTC.

This clonotype came up a few times. In DNA form, the CDR3 reads TGCGCCAGCAGCGATATGGGAGTGGACTATGGCTACACCTTC. Translated: CASSDMGVDYGYTF. This rearrangement joins TRBV4-1 to TRBJ1-2; D remains unclear. The CDR3 sequence is 14 residues long. Trimming left V 5 bases short and J 3 bases short, with 13 bases between. Germline assignment: CDR1 MGHRA and CDR2 YSYEKL.

The rearrangement links TRBV9 to TRBJ1-1, with TRBD1 identical over 7 bases. The trim removed 0 bases at V and 0 bases at J, leaving 2 bases unmatched. This CDR3 region has 15 residues. Per germline, CDR1 SGDLS and CDR2 YYNGEE. CDR3 coding DNA: TGTGCCAGCAGCGTAGACAGGGGCATGAACACTGAAGCTTTCTTT. Translation: CASSVDRGMNTEAFF.

This clonotype showed up many times. The chain joins TRBV20-1 to TRBJ2-5, with 8 bases matching TRBD2. Germline values: CDR1 DFQATT, CDR2 SNEGSKA (reference sequence). The CDR3 contains 14 residues. V lost 1 base and J lost 5; bases outside the gene matches: 6. DNA for the CDR3: TGCAGTGCTAGAGCGGGAGGGCCTGGGGAGACCCAGTACTTC. It is translated as CSARAGGPGETQYF.

The rearrangement links TRBV29-1 to TRBJ2-7, with D possibly matching TRBD1 (6 bases). Between the trimmed V and J ends, which lost 4 bases and 2 bases, there was a span of 12 bases. Germline assignment: CDR1 SQVTM and CDR2 ANQGSEA. CDR3 length: 13 residues. CDR3 loop: CSVGPRGPYEQYF. The CDR3 nucleotides are TGCAGCGTTGGGCCCAGGGGCCCCTACGAGCAGTACTTC.

This clonotype turned up a few times. The chain joins TRBV24-1 to TRBJ2-1; D not resolved. This CDR3 is built from 13 residues. Trimming shortened V by 4 bases and J by 9 bases, and 12 bases separated the two germline ends. The germline V gene encodes CDR1 KGHDR and CDR2 SFDVKD. CDR3 in amino acids: CATSDPLRSEQFF. In nucleotides, the CDR3 is TGTGCCACCAGTGACCCCTTAAGGAGTGAGCAGTTCTTC.

This clonotype appeared a few times. The CDR3 region is CSVPGTGGTLNTGELFF. CDR3 nucleotide sequence: TGCAGCGTCCCCGGGACAGGCGGGACCCTGAACACCGGGGAGCTGTTTTTT. The V call is TRBV29-1, the J call TRBJ2-2; TRBD1 matches 8 bases. Germline V gene lookup returns CDR1 SQVTM and CDR2 ANQGSEA. The CDR3 covers 17 residues. J was trimmed by 1 base and V by 6 bases; bases with no gene match: 13.

The table lists this clonotype with a few counts. The V gene is TRBV6-2 or TRBV6-3, the J gene TRBJ2-7, with D hard to call. The CDR3 consists of 12 residues. V was clipped by 1 base and J by 5 bases, with 6 bases between them. Per the germline V gene, CDR1 is MNHEY and CDR2 is SVGEGT. The chain's CDR3 is CASSYWRDEQYF. CDR3 coding DNA: TGTGCCAGCAGTTACTGGCGCGACGAGCAGTACTTC.

This clonotype was detected only once. This chain links TRBV15 with TRBJ2-7; D is tentatively TRBD1 or TRBD2 (5 bases each). From germline, CDR1 is LNHNV and CDR2 YYDKDF (reference sequence). With 1 base removed from V and 8 bases from J, the gap between germline ends came to 21 bases. The CDR3 has 16 residues. The CDR3 loop is CATSRVPGPEPGQQYF. In nucleotides, the CDR3 is TGTGCCACCAGCAGAGTTCCAGGACCTGAACCGGGGCAGCAGTACTTC.

The V call is TRBV6-6, the J call TRBJ2-7, with 9 positions matching TRBD2. Trimming at V came to 9 bases and at J to 6 bases, leaving 9 bases not matched to a gene. Per the germline V gene, CDR1 is MNHNY and CDR2 is SVGAGI (reference sequence). This CDR3 is 13 amino acids long. CDR3 sequence reads: CASTGLAGLEQYF. The CDR3 region has the DNA TGTGCCAGTACAGGGCTAGCGGGGCTCGAGCAGTACTTC.

The count of this clonotype is one. The chain is built from TRBV27 and TRBJ2-6, with D hard to call. The CDR3 spans 15 residues. Germline V gene sequence: CDR1 MNHEY, CDR2 SMNVEV (reference sequence). Deletions cut 5 bases from V and 0 bases from J, with 8 bases between. The CDR3 sequence is CASSAINSGANVLTF. CDR3 DNA sequence: TGTGCCAGCAGTGCTATAAACTCTGGGGCCAACGTCCTGACTTTC.

The J gene is TRBJ2-5, the V gene TRBV5-1; 7 positions match TRBD2. V was clipped by 5 bases and J by 5 bases; unmatched bases: 9. Per germline, CDR1 SGHRS and CDR2 YFSETQ. The CDR3 sequence is 14 residues long. Here the CDR3 reads CASSWEGRRETQYF. CDR3 DNA sequence: TGCGCCAGCAGTTGGGAGGGCCGGCGGGAGACCCAGTACTTC. The whole variable domain, remainder taken from reference TRBV5-1 and TRBJ2-5, is KAGVTQTPRYLIKTRGQQVTLSCSPISGHRSVSWYQQTPGQGLQFLFEYFSETQRNKGNFPGRFSGRQFSNSRSEMNVSTLELGDSALYLCASSWEGRRETQYFGPGTRLLVL.

The chain combines TRBV21-1 with TRBJ2-1. TRBV21-1 is a recognized pseudogene. The CDR3 is made up of 16 amino acids. As DNA, the CDR3 is TGTGCCAGCAGCAAAGAGAGCGGGAGCGTCTACAATGAGCAGTTCTTC. This encodes CASSKESGSVYNEQFF.

The chain combines TRBV7-8 with TRBJ1-1; no clear D. The V end was cut by 5 bases, the J end by 0 bases, with 13 bases between. CDR3 length: 15 residues. Germline CDR1 reads SGHVS; CDR2 reads FQNEAQ. The CDR3 bases are TGTGCCAGCAGCACCACGGACGGCCTGAACACTGAAGCTTTCTTT. Amino acids: CASSTTDGLNTEAFF.